What follows are 4 T cell receptor beta chains derived from one specimen sequenced in a study of blood T cell repertoires in COVID-19 (dated by TCRdb to the early 2020s). Receptors were amplified or captured by the immunoSEQ multiplex PCR assay. Not all clones reach the TCRdb copy of this immuneACCESS table, which keeps in-frame sequences only. Checked studies attribute under half of the gap to unresolved V genes and leave the rest unexplained. The sample table shows about 230,000 clones, and roughly 90% are seen once. The biggest ten clones account for roughly 4% of the sample. The sequenced material came from PBMCs or T cells enriched from blood (not recorded which). All receptors come from a woman aged 25 to 39 with acute COVID-19.

The chain carries TRBV28 and TRBJ2-7; 11 bases agree with TRBD2. The ends lost 3 bases at V and 4 bases at J; junction bases unmatched: 11. The CDR3 length is 17 residues. Germline V CDR1 and CDR2: MDHEN, SYDVKM. CDR3 in amino acids: CASSLGLADRAFYEQYF. The CDR3 DNA reads TGTGCCAGCAGTTTGGGACTAGCGGACCGAGCGTTTTACGAGCAGTACTTC.

The rearrangement joins TRBV7-2 to TRBJ1-1, with D possibly matching TRBD1 (5 bases). The CDR3 sequence is 15 residues long. The V gene's germline CDR1 is SGHTA and CDR2 FQGNSA. V was cut by 2 bases and J by 4 bases, with 14 bases left in between. Here the CDR3 reads CASSLWRGGSTEAFF. CDR3 DNA: TGTGCCAGCAGCTTATGGAGGGGTGGGAGCACTGAAGCTTTCTTT.

The rearrangement uses TRBV14 and TRBJ2-1, with 7 positions matching TRBD1. Unmatched junction bases numbered 4, after V lost 4 bases and J lost 7 bases. The CDR3 runs to 13 residues. Germline V gives CDR1 SGHDN, CDR2 FVKESK. CDR3 in amino acids: CASSRIQGNEQFF. The CDR3 region has the DNA TGTGCCAGCAGCCGAATACAGGGGAATGAGCAGTTCTTC.

The chain links TRBV18 to TRBJ2-2; TRBD1 is a possible D gene (6 bases). Trimming removed 6 bases at V and 3 bases at J, with 14 bases between. This CDR3 has 15 amino acids. The germline V gene has CDR1 KGHSH and CDR2 LQKENI. Here the CDR3 DNA reads TGTGCCAGCTCCCGGACAGTCCAGGACACCGGGGAGCTGTTTTTT. As protein: CASSRTVQDTGELFF.